These 11 T cell receptor beta chains came from one sample sequenced in a study of a mutant IDH1 vaccine in newly diagnosed glioma. For these TCRs, the target antigens are not known. Documented time point: week 35, safety follow-up. With topical imiquimod, each dose of the vaccine consisted of 300 ug of mutant IDH1 20-mer peptide. Measured with immunoSEQ multiplex PCR; TCRdb has only the in-frame clones, and not every one. This sample has about 40,000 clones, with roughly 83% found just once. The sequenced sample was PBMCs, obtained from a glioma patient whose treatment included an IDH1 peptide vaccine. These receptors came from a woman aged 45 to 65 with glioma.

Of note for this clone: Additional DNA sequences in this sample encode the identical CDR3. The V gene is TRBV7-6, the J gene TRBJ2-3; either TRBD1 or TRBD2 may supply D (5 bases each). Germline CDR1 and CDR2: SGHVS and FNYEAQ. The CDR3 runs to 15 residues. The germline V and J ends were trimmed by 0 bases and 0 bases, with 7 bases remaining between them. The CDR3 here is CASSLAGASTDTQYF. The CDR3 DNA sequence: TGTGCCAGCAGCTTAGCCGGGGCCAGCACAGATACGCAGTATTTT.

This clone came up a few times. The gene calls are TRBV28 and TRBJ2-7, with no clear D. CDR3 length: 15 amino acids. From germline, CDR1 is MDHEN and CDR2 SYDVKM. Trimming pared 5 bases from V and 5 bases from J, leaving 19 bases between. CDR3 sequence reads: CASSLTGSQSHEQYF. Here the CDR3 DNA reads TGTGCCAGCAGTCTGACCGGGTCCCAGTCCCACGAGCAGTACTTC.

This rearrangement joins TRBV5-1 to TRBJ2-6; no reliable D call. The CDR3 is made up of 15 amino acids. The germline V gene has CDR1 SGHRS and CDR2 YFSETQ. Trimming pared 4 bases from V and 2 bases from J, leaving 10 bases between. In nucleotides, the CDR3 is TGCGCCAGCAGCGGAGACTTAGCTGGGGCCAACGTCCTGACTTTC. Translating it yields CASSGDLAGANVLTF.

The chain links TRBV18 to TRBJ2-2; D call uncertain. Germline CDR1 and CDR2: KGHSH and LQKENI. Trimming stripped 2 bases from V and 3 bases from J, with 7 bases between. The CDR3 has 14 residues. Written as DNA, the CDR3 is TGTGCCAGCTCACCAGGGGTTCACACCGGGGAGCTGTTTTTT. Its protein product is CASSPGVHTGELFF.

The gene calls are TRBV19 and TRBJ1-1; no definite D call. V was cut by 6 bases and J by 9 bases, with 14 bases left in between. The CDR3 covers 12 residues. Germline CDR1 is LNHDA and CDR2 is SQIVND (reference sequence). CDR3 nucleotide sequence: TGTGCCAGTAGGGTGTCCGCAGGCAAAGCTTTCTTT. It translates to CASRVSAGKAFF.

This chain links TRBV7-9 with TRBJ2-5; TRBD1 or TRBD2 may be the D gene (5 bases each). Germline assignment: CDR1 SEHNR and CDR2 FQNEAQ (reference sequence). The CDR3 length is 16 residues. Trimming pared 8 bases from V and 2 bases from J, leaving 21 bases between. CDR3 sequence (DNA): TGTGCCAGCGGCGTGGGGGACGGCGGATTTCAAGAGACCCAGTACTTC. This translates into CASGVGDGGFQETQYF.

This chain links TRBV9 with TRBJ2-7; possible D gene TRBD2, 6 bases. The CDR3 is 15 residues long. Germline V gene lookup returns CDR1 SGDLS and CDR2 YYNGEE. V lost 1 base and J 2 bases, leaving 13 bases between the germline ends. In nucleotides, the CDR3 is TGTGCCAGCAGCGTAACGGAGGGTTTCGCCTACGAGCAGTACTTC. Its protein is CASSVTEGFAYEQYF.

This chain connects TRBV11-1 to TRBJ2-3; TRBD2 agrees at 11 bases. Germline CDR1 and CDR2: SGHAT and FQDESV (reference sequence). The V gene end was trimmed by 4 bases and the J gene end by 4 bases; junction bases not matched to a gene: 7. The CDR3 totals 16 residues. CDR3 sequence (DNA): TGTGCCAGCAGCTCGCCTAGCGGGGGGTTCCCAGATACGCAGTATTTT. It yields the protein CASSSPSGGFPDTQYF.

V usage is TRBV25-1 and J usage is TRBJ2-2; tentative D call: TRBD2 (6 bases). Germline assignment: CDR1 MGHDK and CDR2 SYGVNS. V was shortened by 8 bases and J by 3 bases, with 16 bases between the two germline ends. CDR3 length: 15 residues. The CDR3 DNA is TGTGCCAGCGCCCAGACTAGAACGGACACCGGGGAGCTGTTTTTT. Amino acid sequence: CASAQTRTDTGELFF.

The V gene is TRBV7-8, the J gene TRBJ1-4; D possibly corresponds to TRBD1 (5 bases). The CDR3 extends over 14 amino acids. CDR1 is SGHVS, CDR2 FQNEAQ, per germline. V lost 8 bases, J lost 5 bases, and 15 bases lay in between. The CDR3 coding sequence is TGTGCCAGCCAACGAGGGGCGCGGAATGAAAAACTGTTTTTT. This gives the protein CASQRGARNEKLFF.

This chain uses TRBV6-6 with TRBJ1-1; a weak D match, TRBD1 (5 bases). This CDR3 is 16 amino acids long. The V end was cut by 0 bases, the J end by 5 bases, with 16 bases between. Germline CDR1 reads MNHNY; CDR2 reads SVGAGI (reference sequence). The CDR3 coding sequence is TGTGCCAGCAGTTACTCCTCTCTAGGGGTTAGAACTGAAGCTTTCTTT. Protein sequence: CASSYSSLGVRTEAFF.